These 20 T cell receptor beta chains were all obtained from the same sample, sequenced in a study of T cells in Graves' hyperthyroidism and ophthalmopathy. RNA transcripts were the template for amplifying TCR beta CDR3 regions. HTBI primers were employed in a first-round RT-PCR of the TCR CDR3. TCRdb analysed the multiplex PCR reads with MiXCR anew, one entry per CDR3 protein. Of 400,000 to 550,000 distinct CDR3 sequences listed, roughly a quarter are singletons. The specimen was blood. The receptors originated from a woman in her thirties with Graves' ophthalmopathy.

This clonotype was observed at least ten times. The chain couples TRBV29-1 to TRBJ1-1, with D hard to call. The CDR3 length is 12 residues. The germline V gene encodes CDR1 SQVTM and CDR2 ANQGSEA. With 4 bases removed from V and 0 bases from J, the gap between germline ends came to 6 bases. CDR3 in amino acids: CSVGRVNTEAFF. The DNA of the CDR3 is TGCAGCGTTGGACGTGTGAACACTGAAGCTTTCTTT.

At least ten counts were recorded for this clonotype. J is TRBJ2-2 and V is TRBV12-3 or TRBV12-4, with 10 bases aligning to TRBD2. The CDR3 covers 15 residues. After removal of 6 bases from V and 3 bases from J, the junction contained 4 bases not matched to a gene. CDR3 in DNA: TGTGCCAGCAGGCCGGGACTAGCGTACACCGGGGAGCTGTTTTTT. It encodes CASRPGLAYTGELFF.

The chain recombines TRBV27 with TRBJ2-7, with D maybe TRBD2 (5 bases). CDR1 and CDR2 from the germline V gene are MNHEY and SMNVEV (reference sequence). There are 13 residues in the CDR3. V lost 5 bases to trimming and J lost 2 bases, with 10 bases between them. DNA of the CDR3: TGTGCCAGCAGTGGCGGGCTTGCCTACGAGCAGTACTTC. Translation: CASSGGLAYEQYF.

In its sample, this clonotype was seen a few times. J is TRBJ2-2 and V is TRBV10-3; TRBD1 matches at 8 bases. CDR3 length equals 15 residues. Losses at the gene ends were 3 bases for V and 7 bases for J; bases not matched to a gene: 7. Per germline, CDR1 ENHRY and CDR2 SYGVKD. CDR3 in DNA: TGTGCCATCAGTGAATCGCAGGGGGCTGGCGGGGAGCTGTTTTTT. This codes for CAISESQGAGGELFF.

This clonotype was counted a single time. The chain uses TRBV11-2 and TRBJ2-5; 7 bases line up with TRBD2. V dropped 5 bases and J dropped 5; count of bases not matched to a gene: 11. This CDR3 is built from 15 residues. Germline V lookup: CDR1 SGHAT, CDR2 FQNNGV. The chain's CDR3 is CASSPDLTSDETQYF. The CDR3, as DNA: TGTGCCAGCAGCCCCGACCTTACTAGCGACGAGACCCAGTACTTC. Filled out from reference TRBV11-2 and TRBJ2-5, the complete variable domain reads EAGVAQSPRYKIIEKRQSVAFWCNPISGHATLYWYQQILGQGPKLLIQFQNNGVVDDSQLPKDRFSAERLKGVDSTLKIQPAKLEDSAVYLCASSPDLTSDETQYFGPGTRLLVL.

The rearrangement uses TRBV11-2 and TRBJ1-2, with D unclear. Germline values: CDR1 SGHAT, CDR2 FQNNGV. V was trimmed by 2 bases and J by 4 bases, leaving 14 bases between them. The CDR3 has 15 residues. The CDR3 DNA is TGTGCCAGCAGCTTATGGCCGGGTGACCTCTATGGCTACACCTTC. Translation gives CASSLWPGDLYGYTF.

At least ten counts were recorded for this clonotype. The genes are TRBV18 and TRBJ1-1; the D gene is possibly TRBD1 (5 bases). Germline assignment: CDR1 KGHSH and CDR2 LQKENI. This CDR3 has 13 amino acids. V shed 6 bases and J shed 5 bases, with 13 bases lying between them. CDR3 residues: CASSPGFRTEAFF. The CDR3 bases are TGTGCCAGCTCCCCAGGGTTTAGGACTGAAGCTTTCTTT.

This clonotype came up once. The chain has TRBV27 and TRBJ2-2; no reliable D call. Germline V gene sequence: CDR1 MNHEY, CDR2 SMNVEV (reference sequence). Trimming pared 7 bases from V and 3 bases from J, leaving 9 bases between. The CDR3 extends over 13 amino acids. This CDR3 reads CASIDTDTGELFF. The CDR3 DNA sequence: TGTGCCAGCATTGATACAGACACCGGGGAGCTGTTTTTT.

Many counts were recorded for this clonotype. The chain couples TRBV25-1 to TRBJ2-7; possibly TRBD1 for D (5 bases). The germline V gene encodes CDR1 MGHDK and CDR2 SYGVNS. The CDR3 extends over 13 amino acids. V dropped 1 base and J dropped 6 bases, with 10 bases sitting between them. CDR3 DNA: TGTGCCAGCAGTGAATCTGGGGCAGGCGAGCAGTACTTC. Protein product: CASSESGAGEQYF.

This clonotype was observed a few times. The gene calls are TRBV19 and TRBJ1-1, with D possibly matching TRBD1 (5 bases). The germline CDR1 and CDR2 sequences are LNHDA and SQIVND (reference sequence). This CDR3 spans 15 amino acids. Between the trimmed V and J ends, which lost 6 bases and 2 bases, there was a span of 16 bases. The CDR3 sequence: CASSPWTRTNTEAFF. CDR3 in DNA: TGTGCCAGTAGCCCCTGGACAAGGACAAACACTGAAGCTTTCTTT.

This sequence joins TRBV3-1 and TRBJ1-2; no firm D call. CDR3 length equals 15 residues. Per germline, CDR1 LGHDT and CDR2 YNNKEL (reference sequence). V was shortened by 0 bases and J by 8 bases, with 16 bases between the two germline ends. The CDR3 region is CASSQEGRSTAGYTF. For the CDR3, the DNA is TGTGCCAGCAGCCAAGAAGGCAGATCAACGGCAGGCTACACCTTC.

This clonotype was picked up many times. The rearrangement uses TRBV7-6 and TRBJ1-5, with unresolved D. V was pared by 4 bases and J by 5 bases, with 12 bases between. Per the germline V gene, CDR1 is SGHVS and CDR2 is FNYEAQ. This CDR3 comprises 14 residues. The DNA for the CDR3 is TGTGCCAGCAGCTCCGCAGGCACCGATCAGCCCCAGCATTTT. Its protein is CASSSAGTDQPQHF.

The chain employs TRBV4-2 and TRBJ2-7, with TRBD2 matching 14 bases. From germline, CDR1 is LGHNA and CDR2 YNFKEQ. Trimming cost V 1 base and J 6 bases; bases outside gene matches: 5. This CDR3 spans 16 amino acids. CDR3: CASSQGLAGGPPEQYF. In DNA, the CDR3 is TGTGCCAGCAGCCAAGGACTAGCGGGGGGGCCCCCCGAGCAGTACTTC.

This chain connects TRBV7-2 to TRBJ2-7; 7 nucleotides match TRBD2. Unmatched junction bases numbered 12, after V lost 5 bases and J lost 5 bases. This CDR3 comprises 15 residues. CDR1 and CDR2 from the germline V gene are SGHTA and FQGNSA. The CDR3 protein is CASSLKGGPINEQYF. The DNA of the CDR3 is TGTGCCAGCAGCCTGAAGGGAGGGCCCATAAACGAGCAGTACTTC. Drawing the rest from reference TRBV7-2 and TRBJ2-7, the complete variable domain is GAGVSQSPSNKVTEKGKDVELRCDPISGHTALYWYRQSLGQGLEFLIYFQGNSAPDKSGLPSDRFSAERTGGSVSTLTIQRTQQEDSAVYLCASSLKGGPINEQYFGPGTRLTVT.

This clonotype was seen repeatedly, ten times or more. The chain carries TRBV12-3 or TRBV12-4 and TRBJ2-7; TRBD1 matches 7 bases. The CDR3 runs to 14 residues. V shed 5 bases and J 2 bases; nucleotides not matched to a gene: 6. The CDR3 coding sequence is TGTGCCAGCAGTGGGACAGCCATAACCTACGAGCAGTACTTC. Residues: CASSGTAITYEQYF.

This clonotype was observed many times. The V call is TRBV28, the J call TRBJ2-5; no reliable D call. Per germline, CDR1 MDHEN and CDR2 SYDVKM. V was shortened by 7 bases and J by 5 bases, with 20 bases between the two germline ends. This CDR3 is 15 amino acids long. For the CDR3, the DNA is TGTGCCAGCAATCACGGACGGCCCGCCCGGGAGACCCAGTACTTC. Translation gives CASNHGRPARETQYF.

This chain uses TRBV29-1 with TRBJ1-1, with D hard to call. Germline-derived CDR1 and CDR2 are SQVTM and ANQGSEA. The CDR3 is 14 amino acids. Between the trimmed V and J ends, which lost 6 bases and 3 bases, there was a span of 17 bases. The CDR3 reads CSVQPGIRDTEAFF. CDR3 DNA sequence: TGCAGCGTCCAGCCCGGGATAAGGGACACTGAAGCTTTCTTT.

This chain links TRBV27 with TRBJ2-7, with 9 bases lining up with TRBD1. This CDR3 has 15 amino acids. V shed 6 bases, J shed 0 bases, and the junction held 6 bases outside the gene matches. Germline V CDR1 and CDR2: MNHEY, SMNVEV (reference sequence). CDR3 in amino acids: CASRKMTGGSYEQYF. In DNA form, the CDR3 reads TGTGCCAGCAGGAAGATGACAGGGGGCTCCTACGAGCAGTACTTC.

This clonotype was detected only a few times. The chain couples TRBV3-1 to TRBJ2-6; D unclear. The CDR3 loop spans 15 amino acids. Per the germline V gene, CDR1 is LGHDT and CDR2 is YNNKEL (reference sequence). The V gene lost 1 base and the J gene lost 4 bases, with 8 bases spanning the gap. Here the CDR3 reads CASSQVRQGANVLTF. The CDR3, as DNA: TGTGCCAGCAGCCAAGTGAGGCAAGGGGCCAACGTCCTGACTTTC.

The table lists this clonotype with many counts. The V call is TRBV7-6, the J call TRBJ1-1, with D possibly TRBD1 on 5 matching bases. The germline V gene encodes CDR1 SGHVS and CDR2 FNYEAQ. Trimming took 3 bases from V and 5 from J, leaving 10 bases between them. The CDR3 sequence is 13 residues long. The CDR3 DNA is TGTGCCAGCAGCTTTTTTGGGGGAACTGAAGCTTTCTTT. Translated, it gives CASSFFGGTEAFF.